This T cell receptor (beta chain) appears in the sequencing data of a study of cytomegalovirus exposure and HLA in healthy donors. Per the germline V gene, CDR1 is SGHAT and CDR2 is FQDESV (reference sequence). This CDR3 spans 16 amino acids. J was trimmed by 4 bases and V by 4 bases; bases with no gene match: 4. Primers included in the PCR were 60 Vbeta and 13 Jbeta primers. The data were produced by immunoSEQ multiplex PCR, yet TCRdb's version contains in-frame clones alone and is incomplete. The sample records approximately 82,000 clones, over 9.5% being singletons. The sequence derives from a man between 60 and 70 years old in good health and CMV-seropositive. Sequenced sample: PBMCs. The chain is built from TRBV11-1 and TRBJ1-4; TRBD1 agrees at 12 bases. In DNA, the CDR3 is TGTGCCAGCAGCTCCGGGACAGGGGGCATTAATGAAAAACTGTTTTTT. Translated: CASSSGTGGINEKLFF.